Included here is one TCR beta chain sequence, with context. Profiled with immunoSEQ multiplex PCR; TCRdb holds only in-frame clones, not every one. Counted here are around 50,000 clones, roughly 90% occurring once; the ten biggest clones make up about a sixth. The data belong to a study of radiotherapy plus CTLA-4 blockade in lung cancer. This clonotype was sampled from a human donor with non-small cell lung cancer that progressed on radiotherapy plus ipilimumab. Some clones in this sample may be carry-over from other donors' samples. The input for sequencing was peripheral blood, taken from a patient treated with radiotherapy plus ipilimumab.

CDR3: CASSLGLSGANEQFF. In nucleotides, the CDR3 is TGTGCCAGCAGCTTAGGACTTAGCGGGGCTAATGAGCAGTTCTTC. The V and J genes are TRBV11-1 and TRBJ2-1; TRBD2 agrees at 8 bases. Germline V gives CDR1 SGHAT, CDR2 FQDESV (reference sequence). V dropped 1 base and J dropped 7; count of bases not matched to a gene: 6. This CDR3 contains 15 residues.